This T cell receptor beta chain was retrieved from a study of T cells in Graves' hyperthyroidism and ophthalmopathy. Study-level points and caveats: In simple terms, a model built on 13 V-J features told ophthalmopathy apart from stable hyperthyroidism.

CDR1 and CDR2 from the germline V gene are SGHVS and FQNEAQ. The length of the CDR3 is 14 residues. V shed 6 bases and J shed 5 bases, with 13 bases lying between them. From RNA transcripts, TCR beta CDR3 regions were amplified. RT-PCR in the first round (using the HTBI primer set) targeted the TCR CDR3. TCRdb fed the multiplex PCR reads into MiXCR, producing one record per CDR3 protein. The data contain about 400,000 distinct CDR3 sequences, roughly 13% of them singletons. There are many counts of this clonotype. Its antigen is unknown. This receptor was identified in a woman aged 18-29 years with Graves' hyperthyroidism. The rearrangement joins TRBV7-8 to TRBJ2-2, with TRBD2 as a possible D gene (7 bases). The sample taken for sequencing was blood. In nucleotides, the CDR3 is TGTGCCAGCAGGCCTAGGGGGGGGACCGGGGAGCTGTTTTTT. This translates into CASRPRGGTGELFF.